This TCR beta chain comes out of a study of blood T cell repertoires in COVID-19. Whole-study context: Acute-phase and convalescent COVID-19 samples originated in the United States, Italy and Spain.

In the authors' methods: Nucleated cell counts were estimated from reference gene primer amplification. Profiled with immunoSEQ multiplex PCR; TCRdb holds only in-frame clones, not every one. From that table come the V and J calls and clone size; the DNA was used to work out D and trimming. This sample has 200,000 or so clones, with roughly 75% found just once. The CDR3 loop spans 15 amino acids. In germline, CDR1 is MDHEN, CDR2 SYDVKM. Trimming at V came to 4 bases and at J to 4 bases, leaving 5 bases not matched to a gene. The sample holds one count of this clone. The rearrangement joins TRBV28 to TRBJ2-5; 11 positions agree with TRBD1. The TCR comes from a woman between 65 and 79 years old with acute or convalescent COVID-19. The specimen was peripheral blood. The CDR3 reads CASSSRTGGTETQYF. The CDR3 nucleotides are TGTGCCAGCAGTTCCCGGACAGGGGGCACAGAGACCCAGTACTTC.